A single sample gave rise to the 19 T cell receptor beta chains below, sequenced in a study of cytomegalovirus exposure and HLA in healthy donors (dated by TCRdb to 2015 to 2018). The method was the immunoSEQ multiplex PCR assay. The multiplex PCR relied on a mix of 60 forward primers for TCR Vbeta segments and 13 reverse primers for TCR Jbeta segments. TCRdb's version of the immuneACCESS table is confined to in-frame rearrangements and falls short of the full clone set. An unresolved V gene accounts for under half of the shortfall where checked; the remainder is of unknown origin. This sample gives over 100,000 clones in total; around 80% of them show up just once. 22% of the sample comes from the top ten. Sequencing was done on a sample of PBMCs. All receptors come from a man aged 30-40 years in good health and CMV-seropositive.

This clone showed up just once. V is TRBV19 and J is TRBJ2-1; 9 bases agree with TRBD2. J was trimmed by 0 bases and V by 6 bases; bases with no gene match: 3. The CDR3 is 15 residues long. The germline CDR1 and CDR2 sequences are LNHDA and SQIVND (reference sequence). The DNA of the CDR3 is TGTGCCAGTAGCTTAGCGGGGGACTCCTACAATGAGCAGTTCTTC. It specifies CASSLAGDSYNEQFF.

Notes on this clone: Germline is not matched at one junction end, which may reflect a read error. The identical CDR3 is also encoded by other nucleotide sequences in the sample. This chain joins TRBV11-2 and TRBJ1-1, with TRBD1 matching 12 bases. This CDR3 region has 15 residues. Germline V CDR1 and CDR2: SGHAT, FQNNGV. The CDR3 loop is CASSSRDRGLGEAFF. The CDR3 nucleotides are TGTGCCAGCAGCTCCCGGGACAGGGGGCTCGGTGAAGCCTTCTTT.

In this sample, this clone turned up once. This chain uses TRBV18 with TRBJ1-2; D is unclear. Germline values: CDR1 KGHSH, CDR2 LQKENI. V was trimmed by 3 bases and J by 3 bases, leaving 14 bases between them. The CDR3 spans 15 residues. In nucleotides, the CDR3 is TGTGCCAGCTCACCCCAAATGGCAGAACACTATGGCTACACCTTC. Translating it yields CASSPQMAEHYGYTF.

The CDR3 loop is CASRDTDSYEQYV. The CDR3, as DNA: TGTGCCAGCCGGGACACAGACTCCTACGAGCAGTACGTC. The gene calls are TRBV19 and TRBJ2-7; D is perhaps TRBD1 (6 bases). The CDR3 has 13 residues. The V end lost 9 bases, the J end lost 0 bases, and 12 bases lay between the germline ends. Looked up from germline, CDR1 is LNHDA and CDR2 is SQIVND (reference sequence).

This chain joins TRBV5-6 and TRBJ2-5, with D possibly matching TRBD2 (6 bases). CDR1 and CDR2 (germline): SGHDT, YYEEEE. The CDR3 is made up of 14 amino acids. Deletions cut 1 base from V and 3 bases from J, with 10 bases between. The chain's CDR3 is CASSLITSKETQYF. CDR3 coding DNA: TGTGCCAGCAGCTTGATCACTAGCAAAGAGACCCAGTACTTC.

This clone has only a few counts. The rearrangement links TRBV7-9 to TRBJ1-1; weak D call: TRBD1 (6 bases). Germline V gene sequence: CDR1 SEHNR, CDR2 FQNEAQ (reference sequence). The CDR3 length is 14 residues. Trimming removed 5 bases at V and 5 bases at J, with 15 bases between. The CDR3 coding sequence is TGTGCCAGCAGCCAAAGGGGGGGGCGAACTGAAGCTTTCTTT. Its protein product is CASSQRGGRTEAFF.

The rearrangement joins TRBV5-4 to TRBJ2-3; 13 nucleotides line up with TRBD2. The CDR3 runs to 15 residues. With V trimmed by 2 bases and J by 7 bases, 4 bases remained unmatched. Germline V gene lookup returns CDR1 SGHNT and CDR2 YYREEE (reference sequence). CDR3 protein: CASSLLAGGPNTQYF. The CDR3 DNA sequence: TGTGCCAGCAGCTTACTAGCGGGGGGGCCGAATACGCAGTATTTT.

J is TRBJ2-1 and V is TRBV10-3; 10 bases map to TRBD1. The CDR3 is 16 residues long. Germline V CDR1 and CDR2: ENHRY, SYGVKD. V lost 2 bases and J lost 8; bases outside the gene matches: 9. In nucleotides, the CDR3 is TGTGCCATCAGTGAGCCCGACCGGGACAGGGGAGATGAGCAGTTCTTC. Amino acid sequence: CAISEPDRDRGDEQFF.

This clone was picked up one time. V usage is TRBV6-6 and J usage is TRBJ1-4, with 9 bases aligning to TRBD1. The germline V gene has CDR1 MNHNY and CDR2 SVGAGI (reference sequence). The CDR3 sequence is 15 residues long. The trim removed 6 bases at V and 5 bases at J, leaving 7 bases unmatched. CDR3 coding DNA: TGTGCCAGCAGAAAACCCGGGACAGGGAATGAAAAACTGTTTTTT. Translation gives CASRKPGTGNEKLFF.

V is TRBV6-6 and J is TRBJ1-4; D is unresolved. CDR1 and CDR2 from the germline V gene are MNHNY and SVGAGI (reference sequence). The V end lost 4 bases, the J end lost 6 bases, and 15 bases lay between the germline ends. The CDR3 has 15 amino acids. The CDR3 loop is CASSFMGSKDEKLFF. CDR3 in DNA: TGTGCCAGCAGTTTCATGGGCAGTAAGGATGAAAAACTGTTTTTT.

This sequence joins TRBV5-4 and TRBJ1-1; D might be TRBD1 (5 bases). V lost 3 bases and J 1 base, leaving 7 bases between the germline ends. This CDR3 has 13 residues. The germline CDR1 and CDR2 sequences are SGHNT and YYREEE (reference sequence). CDR3 region: CASSSQGNTEAFF. The CDR3 DNA is TGTGCCAGCAGCTCCCAGGGGAACACTGAAGCTTTCTTT.

V and J are TRBV4-1 and TRBJ1-1; 8 nucleotides match TRBD1. Germline V lookup: CDR1 MGHRA, CDR2 YSYEKL. The V gene end was trimmed by 3 bases and the J gene end by 4 bases; junction bases not matched to a gene: 10. This CDR3 spans 16 amino acids. The CDR3 sequence is CASSQRVTTGGTEAFF. Written as DNA, the CDR3 is TGCGCCAGCAGCCAGCGAGTAACAACAGGGGGCACTGAAGCTTTCTTT.

This chain connects TRBV7-8 to TRBJ1-2; no definite D call. CDR1 is SGHVS and CDR2 is FQNEAQ in the germline V gene. This CDR3 has 15 residues. V lost 5 bases, J lost 4 bases, and 17 bases lay in between. The CDR3 here is CASSPRRAAGYGYTF. The DNA for the CDR3 is TGTGCCAGCAGCCCTCGAAGGGCTGCGGGCTATGGCTACACCTTC.

This chain connects TRBV11-3 to TRBJ2-1; 10 positions agree with TRBD2. The CDR3 sequence is 18 residues long. CDR1 and CDR2 from the germline V gene are SGHNT and YENEEA. Losses at the gene ends were 6 bases for V and 2 bases for J; bases not matched to a gene: 13. The CDR3 reads CASSKTGLAARTYNEQFF. CDR3 DNA: TGTGCCAGCAGTAAGACAGGACTAGCGGCTCGGACCTACAATGAGCAGTTCTTC.

This clone turned up a few times. The gene calls are TRBV29-1 and TRBJ1-1; tentative D call: TRBD1 (6 bases). Germline loops: CDR1 SQVTM, CDR2 ANQGSEA. The CDR3 totals 15 residues. V was cut by 6 bases and J by 1 base, with 18 bases left in between. This CDR3 is CSVTNLQGGNTEAFF. The CDR3 bases are TGCAGCGTCACTAACCTACAGGGCGGGAACACTGAAGCTTTCTTT. Supplemented by reference TRBV29-1 and TRBJ1-1, the full variable domain reads SAVISQKPSRDICQRGTSLTIQCQVDSQVTMMFWYRQQPGQSLTLIATANQGSEATYESGFVIDKFPISRPNLTFSTLTVSNMSPEDSSIYLCSVTNLQGGNTEAFFGQGTRLTVV.

The chain carries TRBV4-1 and TRBJ2-3, with 10 bases matching TRBD2. The junction had 10 bases not matched to a gene; V was cut back by 4 bases and J by 3 bases. Per the germline V gene, CDR1 is MGHRA and CDR2 is YSYEKL. The CDR3 length is 17 residues. CDR3 in amino acids: CASSRVIAGGPTDTQYF. CDR3 DNA sequence: TGCGCCAGCAGCCGAGTGATAGCGGGAGGCCCTACAGATACGCAGTATTTT.

Turning to this clone: Its ends do not fully match the called genes, so a read error is possible. CDR3 amino acids: CAGSGSTGNYGYTF. CDR3 nucleotides: TGCGCCGGCAGCGGATCGACAGGGAACTATGGCTACACCTTC. The J gene is TRBJ1-2, the V gene TRBV5-1; 7 nucleotides match TRBD1. Looked up from germline, CDR1 is SGHRS and CDR2 is YFSETQ. The CDR3 runs 14 residues.

V and J are TRBV5-1 and TRBJ1-2; possibly TRBD1 for D (5 bases). The CDR3 sequence is 14 residues long. The germline V gene has CDR1 SGHRS and CDR2 YFSETQ. Trimming stripped 5 bases from V and 4 bases from J, with 15 bases between. The CDR3 DNA reads TGCGCCAGCAGGCCAGGGTTTCTGAGCTATGGCTACACCTTC. Translation: CASRPGFLSYGYTF.

This chain connects TRBV5-4 to TRBJ2-3; TRBD1 aligns across 11 bases. CDR3 length: 15 amino acids. Germline-derived CDR1 and CDR2 are SGHNT and YYREEE (reference sequence). Germline trimming cut 3 bases from V and 4 bases from J; bases unmatched to any gene: 4. CDR3 amino acids: CASSWTGGRSDTQYF. Written as DNA, the CDR3 is TGTGCCAGCAGCTGGACAGGGGGCCGGTCAGATACGCAGTATTTT.